The 9 T cell receptor beta chains given below trace back to one sample, sequenced in a study of shared clonotypes between healthy human individuals. Some clones are missing from TCRdb's copy, which holds only in-frame ones; the method was immunoSEQ multiplex PCR. The sample has approximately 2.5 million clones, roughly 93% seen once. The specimen sequenced was naive CD4+ T cells from PBMCs. Subset described: CD45RA+ positively selected. These receptors originate from a man aged 18 to 30 in good health. Some clones in this sample may be carry-over from other donors' samples.

The chain employs TRBV28 and TRBJ1-1, with no clear D. Germline V gene lookup returns CDR1 MDHEN and CDR2 SYDVKM. The CDR3 is 14 amino acids. V was cut by 4 bases and J by 4 bases, with 13 bases left in between. Here the CDR3 DNA reads TGTGCCAGCAGTTCAATGGTTTCGCGCACTGAAGCTTTCTTT. Its protein product is CASSSMVSRTEAFF.

The chain links TRBV6-6 to TRBJ2-7, with 12 bases fitting TRBD2. The CDR3 runs 14 residues. V lost 7 bases to trimming and J lost 7 bases; unmatched junction nucleotides: 8. Germline CDR1 and CDR2: MNHNY and SVGAGI (reference sequence). CDR3 sequence: CASTQGLAGREQYF. CDR3 coding DNA: TGTGCCAGCACCCAAGGACTAGCGGGAAGGGAGCAGTACTTC.

The chain is built from TRBV5-6 and TRBJ2-3; weak D call: TRBD1 (6 bases). V was pared by 3 bases and J by 1 base, with 12 bases between. Germline-derived CDR1 and CDR2 are SGHDT and YYEEEE. The CDR3 is made up of 15 amino acids. The CDR3 spells CASSSGDGGTDTQYF. Written as DNA, the CDR3 is TGTGCCAGCAGCTCAGGGGACGGGGGCACAGATACGCAGTATTTT. The complete variable domain, with remaining parts taken from reference TRBV5-6 and TRBJ2-3, reads DAGVTQSPTHLIKTRGQQVTLRCSPKSGHDTVSWYQQALGQGPQFIFQYYEEEERQRGNFPDRFSGHQFPNYSSELNVNALLLGDSALYLCASSSGDGGTDTQYFGPGTRLTVL.

This chain joins TRBV19 and TRBJ2-1, with 9 nucleotides matching TRBD2. CDR1 is LNHDA and CDR2 is SQIVND in the germline V gene (reference sequence). The CDR3 is made up of 14 amino acids. The V segment lost 6 bases and the J segment 4 bases; nucleotides outside the gene matches: 4. The CDR3 region is CASSSSGVYNEQFF. The CDR3 DNA follows: TGTGCCAGTAGCTCTAGCGGGGTATACAATGAGCAGTTCTTC.

The gene calls are TRBV29-1 and TRBJ2-7, with TRBD1 matching 9 bases. The CDR3 is 12 amino acids. V shed 7 bases, J shed 6 bases, and the junction held 7 bases outside the gene matches. Germline V CDR1 and CDR2: SQVTM, ANQGSEA. In nucleotides, the CDR3 is TGCAGCGCACTGGACAGGGGAAGCGAGCAGTACTTC. Translation: CSALDRGSEQYF.

The chain uses TRBV5-1 and TRBJ2-5; no clear D gene. Germline CDR1 SGHRS, CDR2 YFSETQ. The V gene lost 6 bases and the J gene lost 2 bases, with 11 bases spanning the gap. This CDR3 spans 13 amino acids. The DNA of the CDR3 is TGCGCCAGCACCCTAACGCCTCAAGAGACCCAGTACTTC. It translates to CASTLTPQETQYF. The entire variable domain, with the rest obtained from reference TRBV5-1 and TRBJ2-5, is as follows: KAGVTQTPRYLIKTRGQQVTLSCSPISGHRSVSWYQQTPGQGLQFLFEYFSETQRNKGNFPGRFSGRQFSNSRSEMNVSTLELGDSALYLCASTLTPQETQYFGPGTRLLVL.

The chain couples TRBV7-9 to TRBJ2-1, with 8 nucleotides matching TRBD1. Unmatched junction bases numbered 14, after V lost 7 bases and J lost 6 bases. Per the germline V gene, CDR1 is SEHNR and CDR2 is FQNEAQ (reference sequence). CDR3 length: 16 amino acids. CDR3 DNA: TGTGCCAGCATCCGAACCAGGGGGCGAAACGGCAATGAGCAGTTCTTC. It is translated as CASIRTRGRNGNEQFF.

The chain employs TRBV19 and TRBJ1-1; TRBD1 is a possible D gene (5 bases). The CDR3 consists of 17 residues. Germline CDR1 LNHDA, CDR2 SQIVND (reference sequence). The germline V and J ends were trimmed by 3 bases and 1 base, with 18 bases remaining between them. CDR3 coding DNA: TGTGCCAGTAGTATCAAGGGGTCCCCAAATCCGAACACTGAAGCTTTCTTT. The encoded protein is CASSIKGSPNPNTEAFF.

V usage is TRBV15 and J usage is TRBJ2-2; D is undetermined. The germline V gene has CDR1 LNHNV and CDR2 YYDKDF (reference sequence). The CDR3 consists of 18 residues. V was pared by 0 bases and J by 1 base, with 15 bases between. CDR3 DNA: TGTGCCACCAGCAGAGATCCGCCCTCAAGTGTGAACACCGGGGAGCTGTTTTTT. Its protein is CATSRDPPSSVNTGELFF.